This T cell receptor (beta chain) was sequenced in a study of blood T cells in healthy people across ages. The study, taken as a whole, reports: Bulk PBMC profiling left naive and antigen-experienced comparisons inconclusive. Estimates drawn from one million T cells were deemed to understate diversity.

Ten or more counts support this clonotype. Antigen: not known. Primed by a sample-barcoded 5' primer and a J-beta primer mix, a second PCR proceeded for roughly 7 to 12 cycles. One entry per CDR3 protein, called by TCRdb with MiXCR from the 5' RACE reads. The sample holds about 720,000 distinct CDR3 sequences, approximately 21% seen once. A minimum of 5.5 micrograms of total RNA was extracted per sample. Trimming removed 0 bases from V and 4 bases from J, with 7 bases in between. The CDR3 loop spans 13 amino acids. Germline values: CDR1 DFQATT, CDR2 SNEGSKA (reference sequence). The source of this sequence is a man between 70 and 80 years old in good health. The material sequenced was blood. The rearrangement links TRBV20-1 to TRBJ2-1; D gene unclear. The CDR3 region has the DNA TGCAGTGCTAGAGATCAGGAATACAATGAGCAGTTCTTC. Its translation is CSARDQEYNEQFF.